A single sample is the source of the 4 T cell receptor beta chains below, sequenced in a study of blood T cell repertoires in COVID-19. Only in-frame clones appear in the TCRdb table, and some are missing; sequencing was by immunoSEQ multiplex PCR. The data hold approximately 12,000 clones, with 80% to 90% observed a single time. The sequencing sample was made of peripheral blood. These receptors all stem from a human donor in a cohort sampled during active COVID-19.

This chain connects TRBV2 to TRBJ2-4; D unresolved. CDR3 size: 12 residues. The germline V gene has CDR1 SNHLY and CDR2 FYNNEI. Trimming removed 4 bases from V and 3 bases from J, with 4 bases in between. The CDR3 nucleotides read TGTGCCAGCAGTGCCGTCAAAAACATTCAGTACTTC. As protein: CASSAVKNIQYF.

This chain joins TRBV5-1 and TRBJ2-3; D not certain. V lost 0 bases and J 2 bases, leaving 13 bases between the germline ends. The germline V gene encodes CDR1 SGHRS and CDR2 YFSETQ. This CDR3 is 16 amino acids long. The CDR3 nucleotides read TGCGCCAGCAGCTTGGAGGTTGACTTCTCCACAGATACGCAGTATTTT. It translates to CASSLEVDFSTDTQYF.

For the CDR3, the DNA is TGTGCCAGCAGCCCCCGCGCTAGCGGGGAGTACAATGAGCAGTTCTTC. It translates to CASSPRASGEYNEQFF. V is TRBV5-5 and J is TRBJ2-1; 9 bases fit TRBD2. J was trimmed by 4 bases and V by 4 bases; bases with no gene match: 9. CDR1 is SGHKS and CDR2 is YYEKEE in the germline V gene (reference sequence). This CDR3 region has 16 residues.

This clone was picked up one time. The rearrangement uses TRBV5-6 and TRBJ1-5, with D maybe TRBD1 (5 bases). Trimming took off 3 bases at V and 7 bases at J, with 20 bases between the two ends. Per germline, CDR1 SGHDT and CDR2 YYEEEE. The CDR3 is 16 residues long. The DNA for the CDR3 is TGTGCCAGCAGCTCGTCGGGGGGAAGGGCTTGGCAGCCCCAGCATTTT. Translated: CASSSSGGRAWQPQHF.